The clone carrying this TCR beta chain was picked up a small number of times. Its antigen is still unknown. TCRdb re-called the 5' RACE reads with MiXCR, one entry per CDR3 protein. There are 250,000 to 350,000 distinct CDR3 sequences in the sample; roughly 19% occur only once, and 21% lies in the top ten. The sample originates from a study of T-cell memory formation after mild COVID-19. Study at large: TCR clusters mostly belonged to single donors.

CDR1 SGHRS and CDR2 YFSETQ come from the germline V gene. This CDR3 is 13 amino acids long. Trimming removed 2 bases at V and 6 bases at J, with 12 bases between. Study-level points and caveats: Clones that contracted clustered mainly in CM and EM if CD4+ and in EMRA if CD8+. Pre-infection memory showed some responding clones, and this suggested that cross-reactive memory joined. Among clones contracting day 15 to 85, CD4/CD8 was balanced, whereas later expanders leaned CD4+.

Sequencing input: PBMCs or a T cell subset sorted from them (not recorded which). The receptor's source is a man younger than 35 who had mild COVID-19 (a few samples of this study predate the infection). Cell type and time point are not known. This chain connects TRBV5-1 to TRBJ2-7, with D possibly TRBD1 on 6 matching bases. CDR3 region: CASSFVGGGEQYF. As DNA, the CDR3 is TGCGCCAGCAGCTTCGTAGGGGGTGGCGAGCAGTACTTC.